This T cell receptor (beta chain) is drawn from a study of kidney transplant recipient with SARS-CoV-2 infection. Many counts were recorded for this clonotype. The V end lost 0 bases, the J end lost 7 bases, and 9 bases lay between the germline ends. CDR3 length: 13 amino acids. TCRdb analysed the reads with MiXCR anew, one entry per CDR3 protein. The data hold 200,000 to 300,000 distinct CDR3 sequences, with roughly 26% observed a single time. Sequences were derived from a blood sample, sampled at baseline and on roughly day 110 from a kidney transplant recipient. The TCR was taken from a male patient between 25 and 40 years old who had COVID-19 and was a kidney transplant recipient. Among the T cells, some may be from the graft donor. The V gene is TRBV12-3 or TRBV12-4, the J gene TRBJ1-1; D is unclear. DNA of the CDR3: TGTGCCAGCAGTTTAGCGTCGGGAGGTGAAGCTTTCTTT. As protein: CASSLASGGEAFF.